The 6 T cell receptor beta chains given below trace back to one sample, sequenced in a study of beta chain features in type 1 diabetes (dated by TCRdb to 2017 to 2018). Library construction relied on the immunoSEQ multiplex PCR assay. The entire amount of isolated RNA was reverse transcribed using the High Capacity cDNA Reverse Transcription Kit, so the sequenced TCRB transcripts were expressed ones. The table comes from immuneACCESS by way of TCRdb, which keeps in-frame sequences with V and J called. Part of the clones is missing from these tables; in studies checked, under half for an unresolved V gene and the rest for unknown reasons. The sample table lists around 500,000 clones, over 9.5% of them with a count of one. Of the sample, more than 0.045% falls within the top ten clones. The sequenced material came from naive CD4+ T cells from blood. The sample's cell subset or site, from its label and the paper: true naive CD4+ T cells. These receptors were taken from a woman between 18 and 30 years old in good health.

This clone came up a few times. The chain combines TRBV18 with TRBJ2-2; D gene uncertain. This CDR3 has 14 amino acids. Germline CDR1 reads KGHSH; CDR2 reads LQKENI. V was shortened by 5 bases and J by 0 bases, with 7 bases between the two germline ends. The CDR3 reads CASSVGSNTGELFF. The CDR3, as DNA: TGTGCCAGCTCAGTAGGCTCGAACACCGGGGAGCTGTTTTTT.

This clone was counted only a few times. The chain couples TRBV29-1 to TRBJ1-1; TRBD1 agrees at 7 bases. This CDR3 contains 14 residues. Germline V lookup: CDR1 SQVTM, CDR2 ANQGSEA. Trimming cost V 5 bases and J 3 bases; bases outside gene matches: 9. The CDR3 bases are TGCAGCGTTCTCGGGGCCAGGGGGGACACTGAAGCTTTCTTT. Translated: CSVLGARGDTEAFF.

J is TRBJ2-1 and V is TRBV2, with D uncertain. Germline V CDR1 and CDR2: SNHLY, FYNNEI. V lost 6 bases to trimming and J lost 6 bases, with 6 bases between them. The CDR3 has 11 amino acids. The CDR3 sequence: CASRGRNEQFF. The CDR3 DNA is TGTGCCAGCAGGGGTCGCAATGAGCAGTTCTTC.

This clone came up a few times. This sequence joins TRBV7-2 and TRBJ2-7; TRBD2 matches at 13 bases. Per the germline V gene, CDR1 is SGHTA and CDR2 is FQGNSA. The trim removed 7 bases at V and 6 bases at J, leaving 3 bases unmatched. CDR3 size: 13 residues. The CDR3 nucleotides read TGTGCCAGCACTCGACTAGCGGGAGGCGAGCAGTACTTC. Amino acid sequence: CASTRLAGGEQYF.

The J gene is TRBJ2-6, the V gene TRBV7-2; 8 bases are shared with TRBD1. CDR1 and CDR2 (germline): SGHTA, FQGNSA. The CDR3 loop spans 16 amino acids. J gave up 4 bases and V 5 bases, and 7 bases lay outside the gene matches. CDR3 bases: TGTGCCAGCAGCACGGGCAGGGGGCTCGGGGCCAACGTCCTGACTTTC. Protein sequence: CASSTGRGLGANVLTF.

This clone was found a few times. The CDR3 reads CASSTSVGGRHEQYV. The CDR3 nucleotides read TGTGCCAGCAGTACCAGTGTTGGGGGCAGGCACGAGCAGTACGTC. This sequence joins TRBV28 and TRBJ2-7, with D maybe TRBD1 (6 bases). CDR1 is MDHEN, CDR2 SYDVKM, per germline. The CDR3 spans 15 residues. V was trimmed by 5 bases and J by 5 bases, leaving 19 bases between them.